The 3 T cell receptor beta chains below come from one sample, sequenced in a study of blood T cell repertoires in COVID-19. The protocol was immunoSEQ multiplex PCR, while the TCRdb copy is restricted to in-frame clones and leaves out a portion. The top ten clones hold more than 4.5% of a sample with about 39,000 clones, around 86% of them seen once. Sequencing was performed on peripheral blood. The receptors derive from a man in his forties with active COVID-19.

This chain joins TRBV27 and TRBJ2-7; 7 positions match TRBD2. The trim removed 6 bases at V and 4 bases at J, leaving 9 bases unmatched. This CDR3 contains 14 residues. In germline, CDR1 is MNHEY, CDR2 SMNVEV (reference sequence). Here the CDR3 reads CASRDQRDGYEQYF. CDR3 bases: TGTGCCAGCAGAGACCAGCGGGATGGATACGAGCAGTACTTC.

Of note for this clone: This sample also contains other DNA sequences that code for the same CDR3. The chain employs TRBV5-6 and TRBJ1-2; 7 bases map to TRBD1. Per the germline V gene, CDR1 is SGHDT and CDR2 is YYEEEE. CDR3 length: 14 residues. V was pared by 1 base and J by 7 bases, with 7 bases of the junction left unmatched. CDR3 loop: CASSLTGEGAGYTF. The CDR3 DNA reads as TGTGCCAGCAGCTTGACAGGGGAAGGTGCTGGCTACACCTTC.

The rearrangement links TRBV20-1 to TRBJ2-7; D gene uncertain. The V end was cut by 4 bases, the J end by 8 bases, with 9 bases between. CDR1 is DFQATT and CDR2 is SNEGSKA in the germline V gene (reference sequence). This CDR3 has 10 residues. CDR3 sequence reads: CSATGDKQYF. DNA for the CDR3: TGCAGTGCTACCGGTGATAAGCAGTACTTC.